The 6 T cell receptor beta chains given below trace back to one sample, sequenced in a study of cytomegalovirus exposure and HLA in healthy donors. Use of 60 Vbeta and 13 Jbeta primers characterized the PCR. Generated by immunoSEQ multiplex PCR, the TCRdb table keeps only in-frame clones and is missing some. Altogether 150,000 to 200,000 clones are present, over 75% being singletons, with the ten largest covering 2.5% to 3.5%. Sequencing was performed on PBMCs. All receptors come from a female donor in good health and CMV-seronegative.

This sequence joins TRBV16 and TRBJ2-1, with D tentatively TRBD2 (5 bases). The ends were cut back, 5 bases at V and 2 bases at J, with 16 bases in the middle. CDR3 length: 16 amino acids. Germline V gene lookup returns CDR1 KGHSY and CDR2 FQNENV. The CDR3 sequence: CASSRWASSTYNEQFF. The CDR3 DNA reads as TGTGCCAGCAGCAGGTGGGCTAGCAGTACCTACAATGAGCAGTTCTTC. The full variable domain, its missing parts supplied by reference TRBV16 and TRBJ2-1, is GEEVAQTPKHLVRGEGQKAKLYCAPIKGHSYVFWYQQVLKNEFKFLISFQNENVFDETGMPKERFSAKCLPNSPCSLEIQATKLEDSAVYFCASSRWASSTYNEQFFGPGTRLTVL.

This chain uses TRBV6-5 with TRBJ2-7; 10 nucleotides agree with TRBD2. The length of the CDR3 is 15 residues. J gave up 3 bases and V 6 bases, and 8 bases lay outside the gene matches. Germline assignment: CDR1 MNHEY and CDR2 SVGAGI. The CDR3: CASRDPGLAIYEQYF. CDR3 DNA: TGTGCCAGCAGGGATCCGGGACTAGCGATCTACGAGCAGTACTTC.

V gene TRBV7-3 combines with J gene TRBJ1-6; D is perhaps TRBD1 (6 bases). There are 15 residues in the CDR3. V dropped 2 bases and J dropped 6 bases, with 11 bases sitting between them. Per germline, CDR1 SGHTA and CDR2 FQGTGA. CDR3 region: CASSLRGASNSPLHF. As DNA, the CDR3 is TGTGCCAGCAGCTTACGGGGGGCAAGTAATTCACCCCTCCACTTT.

The chain joins TRBV6-1 to TRBJ1-1; D is unresolved. Germline lookup yields CDR1 MNHNS and CDR2 SASEGT. Trimming took 6 bases from V and 7 from J, leaving 12 bases between them. This CDR3 spans 12 amino acids. The CDR3, as DNA: TGTGCCAGCAGAAGACCGACGGGTGAAGCTTTCTTT. It encodes CASRRPTGEAFF.

V is TRBV19 and J is TRBJ2-1; possibly TRBD2 for D (5 bases). Germline assignment: CDR1 LNHDA and CDR2 SQIVND (reference sequence). The CDR3 spans 14 residues. V lost 6 bases to trimming and J lost 2 bases, with 11 bases between them. The CDR3 loop is CASSGLITYNEQFF. CDR3 in DNA: TGTGCCAGTAGCGGACTGATCACCTACAATGAGCAGTTCTTC.

In its sample, this clone was seen once. The rearrangement joins TRBV11-2 to TRBJ1-6; 7 nucleotides line up with TRBD1. The CDR3 extends over 19 amino acids. Trimming took 1 base from V and 0 from J; bases not matched to a gene: 9. In germline, CDR1 is SGHAT, CDR2 FQNNGV. The CDR3 spells CASSLATGVGNSYNSPLHF. The CDR3 region has the DNA TGTGCCAGCAGCTTAGCTACAGGGGTGGGGAACTCCTATAATTCACCCCTCCACTTT.